This T cell receptor (beta chain) was found in a study of shared clonotypes between healthy human individuals. This clone appeared a single time. Its matching antigen is unknown. Study-wide findings and caveats: Clonotypes shared by all four donors outscored non-shared clonotypes in generation probability.

Deep was the level at which the assay was run. In the original processing: ImmunoSEQ sequences covered only the junction and lacked quality scores; filtering therefore differed. Profiled with immunoSEQ multiplex PCR; TCRdb holds only in-frame clones, not every one. The D gene and trimming were derived from the DNA, and the V and J assignments and clone size from that table. The data contain around 510,000 clones, approximately 95% of them singletons. Per germline, CDR1 SGHNT and CDR2 YYREEE (reference sequence). V lost 5 bases, J lost 5 bases, and 9 bases stayed unmatched. CDR3 length equals 14 residues.

The chain recombines TRBV5-4 with TRBJ2-5, with 7 bases aligning to TRBD2. The receptor was isolated from a woman aged 30 to 39 in good health. The sequenced sample consisted of naive CD4+ T cells sorted from blood. Subset described: CD45RA+ positively selected. Here the CDR3 DNA reads TGTGCCAGCAGTGCGGGCGGGAGAGGGGAGACCCAGTACTTC. It is translated as CASSAGGRGETQYF.